This TCR beta chain was found in a study of cytomegalovirus exposure and HLA in healthy donors. CDR1 is GTSNPN and CDR2 is SVGIG in the germline V gene (reference sequence). The CDR3 is 13 residues long. Trimming took off 6 bases at V and 5 bases at J, with 13 bases between the two ends. Findings of the study overall: The study flagged approximately 180 TCR beta chains as cytomegalovirus-associated. CMV serostatus was the sole immune exposure data available.

This clone was seen only a few times. What it recognizes is unknown. Primers included in the PCR were 60 Vbeta and 13 Jbeta primers. Clones were read by immunoSEQ multiplex PCR, and TCRdb kept only the in-frame ones, dropping some. In the table there are 150,000 to 200,000 clones, more than 9.5% of which are singletons. This chain connects TRBV30 to TRBJ1-4; D is perhaps TRBD1 (6 bases). The clonotype was recovered from a man in his forties or fifties in good health and CMV-seropositive. Input material: PBMCs. In nucleotides, the CDR3 is TGTGCCTGTAACAGGGAACAGAATGAAAAACTGTTTTTT. Translating it yields CACNREQNEKLFF.